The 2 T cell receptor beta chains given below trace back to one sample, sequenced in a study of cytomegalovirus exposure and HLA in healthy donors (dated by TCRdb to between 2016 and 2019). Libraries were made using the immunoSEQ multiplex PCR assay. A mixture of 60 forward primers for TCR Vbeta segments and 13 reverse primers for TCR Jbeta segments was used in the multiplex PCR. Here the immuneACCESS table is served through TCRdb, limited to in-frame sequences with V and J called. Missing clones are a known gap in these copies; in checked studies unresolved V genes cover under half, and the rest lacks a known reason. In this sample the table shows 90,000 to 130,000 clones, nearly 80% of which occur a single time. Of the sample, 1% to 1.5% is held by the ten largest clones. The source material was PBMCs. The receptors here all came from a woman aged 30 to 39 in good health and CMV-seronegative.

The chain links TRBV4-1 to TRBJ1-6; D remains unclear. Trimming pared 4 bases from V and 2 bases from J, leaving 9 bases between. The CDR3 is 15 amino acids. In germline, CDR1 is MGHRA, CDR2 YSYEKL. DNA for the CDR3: TGCGCCAGCAGCCCCTGGGCAACCTATAATTCACCCCTCCACTTT. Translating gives CASSPWATYNSPLHF.

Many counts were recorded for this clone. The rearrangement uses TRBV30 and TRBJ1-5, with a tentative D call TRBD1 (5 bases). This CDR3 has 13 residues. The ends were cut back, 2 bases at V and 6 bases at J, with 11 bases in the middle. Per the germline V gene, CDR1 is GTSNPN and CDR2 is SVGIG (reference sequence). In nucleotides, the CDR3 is TGTGCCTGGAGTCGGCAGGGAAGTCAGCCCCAGCATTTT. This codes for CAWSRQGSQPQHF.